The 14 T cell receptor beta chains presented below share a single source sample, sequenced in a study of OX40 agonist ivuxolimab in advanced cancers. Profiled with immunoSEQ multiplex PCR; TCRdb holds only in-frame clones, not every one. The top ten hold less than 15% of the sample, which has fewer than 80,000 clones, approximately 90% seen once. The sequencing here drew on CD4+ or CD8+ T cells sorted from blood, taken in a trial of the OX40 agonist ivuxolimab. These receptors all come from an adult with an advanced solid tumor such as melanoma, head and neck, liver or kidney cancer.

The CDR3 nucleotides read TGTGCCAGCAGCCCCCAGGGTAGCGGGTTTTACGAGCAGTACTTC. It codes for CASSPQGSGFYEQYF. The rearrangement joins TRBV7-9 to TRBJ2-7; 7 bases map to TRBD2. The V gene end was trimmed by 5 bases and the J gene end by 4 bases; junction bases not matched to a gene: 11. The V gene's germline CDR1 is SEHNR and CDR2 FQNEAQ (reference sequence). CDR3 length: 15 amino acids.

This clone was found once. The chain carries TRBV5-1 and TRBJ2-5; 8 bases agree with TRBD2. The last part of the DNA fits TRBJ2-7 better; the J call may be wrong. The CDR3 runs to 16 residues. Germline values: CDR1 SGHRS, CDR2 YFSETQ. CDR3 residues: CASSLDRSGSGYEQYF. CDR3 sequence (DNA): TGCGCCAGCAGCTTGGATAGAAGCGGGAGCGGATACGAGCAGTACTTC.

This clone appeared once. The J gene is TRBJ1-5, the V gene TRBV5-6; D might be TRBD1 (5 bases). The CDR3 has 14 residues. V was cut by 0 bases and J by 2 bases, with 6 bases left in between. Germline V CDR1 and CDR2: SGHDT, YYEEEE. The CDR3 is CASSLARGNQPQHF. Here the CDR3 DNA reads TGTGCCAGCAGCTTGGCCAGGGGCAATCAGCCCCAGCATTTT.

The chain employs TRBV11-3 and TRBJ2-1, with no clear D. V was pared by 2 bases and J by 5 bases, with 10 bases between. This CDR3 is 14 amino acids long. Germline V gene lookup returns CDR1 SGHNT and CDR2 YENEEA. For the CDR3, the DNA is TGTGCCAGCAGCTTATGGCCCACCAACAATGAGCAGTTCTTC. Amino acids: CASSLWPTNNEQFF.

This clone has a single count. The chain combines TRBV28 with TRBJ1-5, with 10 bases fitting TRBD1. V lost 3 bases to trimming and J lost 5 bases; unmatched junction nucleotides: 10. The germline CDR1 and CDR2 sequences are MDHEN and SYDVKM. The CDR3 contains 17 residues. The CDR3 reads CASSFDRDRGWDQPQHF. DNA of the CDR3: TGTGCCAGCAGTTTCGACCGGGACAGGGGTTGGGATCAGCCCCAGCATTTT.

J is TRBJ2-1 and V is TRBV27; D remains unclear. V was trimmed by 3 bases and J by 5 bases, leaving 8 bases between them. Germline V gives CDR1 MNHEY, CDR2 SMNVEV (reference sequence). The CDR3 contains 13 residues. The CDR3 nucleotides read TGTGCCAGCAGTTTGGTCGCCAACAATGAGCAGTTCTTC. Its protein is CASSLVANNEQFF.

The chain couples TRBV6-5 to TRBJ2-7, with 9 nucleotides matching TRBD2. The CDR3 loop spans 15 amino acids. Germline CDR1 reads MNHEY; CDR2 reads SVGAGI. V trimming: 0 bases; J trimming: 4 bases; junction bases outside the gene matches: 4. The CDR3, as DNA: TGTGCCAGCAGTTACTCGCATAGCGGGAGTTACGAGCAGTACTTC. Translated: CASSYSHSGSYEQYF.

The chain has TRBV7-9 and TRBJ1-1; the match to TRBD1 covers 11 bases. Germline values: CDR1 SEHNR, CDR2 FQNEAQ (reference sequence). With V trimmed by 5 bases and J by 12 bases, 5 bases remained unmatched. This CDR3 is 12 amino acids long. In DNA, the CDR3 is TGTGCCAGCAGCGCCGGGACAGGGGGATCTTTCTTT. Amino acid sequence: CASSAGTGGSFF.

The CDR3, as DNA: TGTGCCAGCAGTTTTGGAGGGACTGGCTATGGCTACACCTTC. Its protein product is CASSFGGTGYGYTF. This chain joins TRBV28 and TRBJ1-2; weak D call: TRBD1 (5 bases). Germline V lookup: CDR1 MDHEN, CDR2 SYDVKM. V lost 3 bases and J lost 4, with 12 bases in between. CDR3 length: 14 amino acids.

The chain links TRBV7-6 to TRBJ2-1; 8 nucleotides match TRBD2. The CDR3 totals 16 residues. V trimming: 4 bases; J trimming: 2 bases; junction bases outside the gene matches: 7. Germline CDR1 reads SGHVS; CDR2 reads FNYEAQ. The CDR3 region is CASSSSAGETYNEQFF. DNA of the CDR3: TGTGCCAGCAGCTCCTCAGCGGGAGAGACCTACAATGAGCAGTTCTTC.

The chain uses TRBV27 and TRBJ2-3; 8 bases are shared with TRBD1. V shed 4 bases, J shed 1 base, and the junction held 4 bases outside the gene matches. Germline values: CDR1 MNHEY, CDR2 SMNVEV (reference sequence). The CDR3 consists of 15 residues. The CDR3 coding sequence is TGTGCCAGCAGTTCGCAGGGGGCAGGCACAGATACGCAGTATTTT. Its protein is CASSSQGAGTDTQYF.

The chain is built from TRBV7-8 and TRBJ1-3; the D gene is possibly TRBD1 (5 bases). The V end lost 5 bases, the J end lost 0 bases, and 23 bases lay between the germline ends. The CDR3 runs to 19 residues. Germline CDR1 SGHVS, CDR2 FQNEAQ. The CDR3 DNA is TGTGCCAGCAGCCCAGACATCCCGGGACCGACGACCTCTGGAAACACCATATATTTT. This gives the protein CASSPDIPGPTTSGNTIYF.

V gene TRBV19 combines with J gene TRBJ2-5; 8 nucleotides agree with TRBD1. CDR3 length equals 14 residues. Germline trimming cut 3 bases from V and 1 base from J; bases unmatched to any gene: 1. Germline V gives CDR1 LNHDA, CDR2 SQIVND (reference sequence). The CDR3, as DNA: TGTGCCAGTAGTATGGGACAGGTCCAAGAGACCCAGTACTTC. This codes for CASSMGQVQETQYF.

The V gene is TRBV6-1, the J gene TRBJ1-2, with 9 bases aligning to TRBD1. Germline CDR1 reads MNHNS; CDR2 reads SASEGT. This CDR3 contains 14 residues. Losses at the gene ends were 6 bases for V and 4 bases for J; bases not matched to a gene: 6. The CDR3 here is CASSVGTGTYGYTF. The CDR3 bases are TGTGCCAGCAGCGTCGGGACAGGGACCTATGGCTACACCTTC.